These 19 T cell receptor beta chains originate from one sample sequenced in a study of breast tumors, draining lymph nodes, adjacent tissues. TCRdb redid the calling of the multiplex PCR reads with MiXCR, one entry per CDR3 protein. The sample records about 35,000 distinct CDR3 sequences, 36% being singletons. The specimen sequenced was breast tumor tissue. These receptor sequences come from a female donor with breast cancer. Some clones in this sample may be carry-over from other donors' samples.

The sample holds many counts of this clonotype. At one of its ends the junction is not consistent with the germline gene, which may arise from a read error. The chain links TRBV20-1 to TRBJ2-1, with D perhaps TRBD2 (6 bases). Germline assignment: CDR1 DFQATT and CDR2 SNEGSKA (reference sequence). This CDR3 is built from 11 residues. In DNA, the CDR3 is TGCAGTGCTAGAGTCCAGTCGGGGAGGCTCTTC. The encoded protein is CSARVQSGRLF.

The chain couples TRBV10-3 to TRBJ1-4, with D uncertain. Trimming took 6 bases from V and 4 from J, leaving 18 bases between them. The CDR3 has 16 residues. The V gene's germline CDR1 is ENHRY and CDR2 SYGVKD. The CDR3 DNA is TGTGCCATCAGCGAATTTAGGGCAGGAGGTAATGAAAAACTGTTTTTT. As protein: CAISEFRAGGNEKLFF.

At least ten counts were recorded for this clonotype. The rearrangement links TRBV5-1 to TRBJ2-1; 10 bases agree with TRBD2. Germline V gene data show CDR1 as SGHRS and CDR2 as YFSETQ. V gave up 4 bases and J gave up 4 bases; unmatched junction bases: 5. CDR3 length: 15 amino acids. The CDR3 DNA reads TGCGCCAGCAGCGCCTCTAGCGGGAGTTACAATGAGCAGTTCTTC. Translation gives CASSASSGSYNEQFF.

For this clonotype: A much larger clone lies a single base off, so this may be a read error. V is TRBV7-9 and J is TRBJ2-2, with 7 bases that match TRBD1. V shed 0 bases, J shed 4 bases, and the junction held 5 bases outside the gene matches. The CDR3 spans 16 residues. Looked up from germline, CDR1 is SEHNR and CDR2 is FQNEAQ (reference sequence). The CDR3 nucleotides read TGTGCCAGCAGCTTAGCAGTAGGGGGCGGCACCGGGGAGCTGTTTTTT. This translates into CASSLAVGGGTGELFF.

A note on this clonotype: This clone may be a read error of a much larger clone one base away. Since the CDR3 does not end with the conserved phenylalanine or tryptophan, this likely comes from a read error. This rearrangement joins TRBV11-3 to TRBJ1-5; D remains unclear. CDR1 is SGHNT, CDR2 YENEEA, per germline. V shed 1 base and J shed 7 bases, with 8 bases lying between them. The CDR3 consists of 13 residues. The CDR3 region has the DNA TGTGCCAGCAGCTTAGGTTCTGGACAGCCCCAGCATTCT. This encodes CASSLGSGQPQHS.

The table lists this clonotype with a count of one. As DNA, the CDR3 is TGTGCCAGCAGCCAAGACCGTAGCGGCACAGATACGCAGTATTTT. This gives the protein CASSQDRSGTDTQYF. The chain employs TRBV3-1 and TRBJ2-3; D possibly corresponds to TRBD2 (5 bases). The CDR3 has 15 amino acids. Trimming cost V 0 bases and J 1 base, with 8 bases left between them. Per germline, CDR1 LGHDT and CDR2 YNNKEL (reference sequence).

This clonotype was observed many times. The genes are TRBV7-3 and TRBJ2-3; TRBD2 aligns across 7 bases. Looked up from germline, CDR1 is SGHTA and CDR2 is FQGTGA. The CDR3 has 14 residues. Losses at the gene ends were 3 bases for V and 1 base for J; bases not matched to a gene: 1. CDR3: CASSFLAGTDTQYF. The CDR3 bases are TGTGCCAGCAGCTTCCTAGCGGGCACAGATACGCAGTATTTT.

This clonotype was found many times. The chain has TRBV20-1 and TRBJ2-3; 8 positions agree with TRBD2. Looked up from germline, CDR1 is DFQATT and CDR2 is SNEGSKA (reference sequence). V dropped 4 bases and J dropped 7; count of bases not matched to a gene: 7. The CDR3 has 13 residues. The CDR3 sequence: CSANGLASYTQYF. The CDR3 DNA is TGCAGTGCTAACGGACTAGCCTCCTATACGCAGTATTTT.

The count of this clonotype is one. Since a much larger clone is just one base distant, this may be a read error. The gene calls are TRBV9 and TRBJ2-2, with 9 nucleotides matching TRBD2. The CDR3 has 17 amino acids. Trimming cost V 0 bases and J 4 bases; bases outside gene matches: 7. Germline V gene data show CDR1 as SGDLS and CDR2 as YYNGEE. The CDR3 sequence: CASSVDAGGTSTGELFF. DNA of the CDR3: TGTGCCAGCAGCGTAGATGCGGGGGGGACTAGCACCGGGGAGCTGTTTTTT.

About this clonotype: A much bigger clone sits one base away, suggesting this may be a read error. The genes are TRBV6-1 and TRBJ2-1; the D gene is possibly TRBD2 (5 bases). CDR1 is MNHNS and CDR2 is SASEGT in the germline V gene. The CDR3 sequence is 15 residues long. V shed 7 bases and J shed 6 bases, with 19 bases lying between them. The CDR3 here is CASTGTALGSNEQFF. The CDR3 DNA follows: TGTGCCAGCACCGGAACGGCACTAGGGAGCAATGAGCAGTTCTTC.

At least ten counts were recorded for this clonotype. The CDR3 DNA sequence: TGTGCCAGCAGCTTAGCCCCCCTGGGTACTGGCAACAATGAGCAGTTCTTC. It is translated as CASSLAPLGTGNNEQFF. The gene calls are TRBV7-2 and TRBJ2-1; unclear D gene. In germline, CDR1 is SGHTA, CDR2 FQGNSA. Trimming took 0 bases from V and 5 from J, leaving 17 bases between them. The CDR3 is 17 residues long.

The gene calls are TRBV20-1 and TRBJ1-6; D is perhaps TRBD1 (5 bases). The V gene lost 3 bases and the J gene lost 6 bases, with 9 bases spanning the gap. Germline assignment: CDR1 DFQATT and CDR2 SNEGSKA (reference sequence). CDR3 length: 13 amino acids. Here the CDR3 DNA reads TGCAGTGCTAGTCAGGGTACTAATTCACCCCTCCACTTT. Translation: CSASQGTNSPLHF.

This chain connects TRBV24-1 to TRBJ2-7; TRBD2 agrees at 13 bases. The CDR3 length is 16 residues. Germline V gene lookup returns CDR1 KGHDR and CDR2 SFDVKD. The junction had 6 bases not matched to a gene; V was cut back by 3 bases and J by 5 bases. For the CDR3, the DNA is TGTGCCACCAGTGATCCCGGGACTAGCGGGACTCACGAGCAGTACTTC. It is translated as CATSDPGTSGTHEQYF.

In this sample, this clonotype turned up many times. The V gene is TRBV12-3 or TRBV12-4, the J gene TRBJ2-5; 8 bases line up with TRBD2. Germline trimming cut 5 bases from V and 2 bases from J; bases unmatched to any gene: 13. CDR3 length: 17 residues. The CDR3 sequence is CASSGGAGGWVQETQYF. In nucleotides, the CDR3 is TGTGCCAGCAGTGGTGGTGCGGGGGGATGGGTTCAAGAGACCCAGTACTTC.

The genes are TRBV20-1 and TRBJ2-1; 10 positions agree with TRBD2. This CDR3 spans 14 amino acids. The ends lost 4 bases at V and 4 bases at J; junction bases unmatched: 4. CDR1 DFQATT and CDR2 SNEGSKA come from the germline V gene (reference sequence). The CDR3 here is CSATPLAGYNEQFF. The CDR3 coding sequence is TGCAGTGCTACGCCACTAGCGGGGTACAATGAGCAGTTCTTC.

This clonotype counts as medium-sized. V gene TRBV20-1 combines with J gene TRBJ2-7, with D possibly matching TRBD2 (6 bases). CDR1 and CDR2 from the germline V gene are DFQATT and SNEGSKA (reference sequence). Trimming removed 5 bases at V and 6 bases at J, with 17 bases between. This CDR3 spans 13 amino acids. The CDR3: CSARPPGRGEQYF. CDR3 sequence (DNA): TGCAGTGCTCGTCCTCCCGGGAGAGGCGAGCAGTACTTC.

By sample share, this clonotype is medium-sized (0.01 to 0.1%). The CDR3 DNA reads TGCAGTGCTCTCAGGGCTAGTGATGAGCAGTTCTTC. It translates to CSALRASDEQFF. This chain uses TRBV20-1 with TRBJ2-1; D is perhaps TRBD1 (5 bases). The germline gives CDR1 DFQATT, CDR2 SNEGSKA (reference sequence). Trimming removed 5 bases at V and 8 bases at J, with 13 bases between. This CDR3 has 12 amino acids.

This clonotype was observed at least ten times. The V call is TRBV5-6, the J call TRBJ2-5, with 10 positions matching TRBD2. The CDR3 contains 13 residues. Looked up from germline, CDR1 is SGHDT and CDR2 is YYEEEE. The V gene end was trimmed by 4 bases and the J gene end by 7 bases; junction bases not matched to a gene: 4. The CDR3 DNA is TGTGCCAGCAGCATAGCGGGAGGATGGACCCAGTACTTC. The encoded protein is CASSIAGGWTQYF.

Many counts were recorded for this clonotype. The chain is built from TRBV5-8 and TRBJ2-7; 8 bases are shared with TRBD1. The CDR3 is 13 amino acids. The J segment lost 3 bases and the V segment lost 3 bases, leaving 2 bases of the junction unmatched. Germline V gene sequence: CDR1 SGHTS, CDR2 YDEGEE. The CDR3 DNA is TGTGCCAGCAGCTATGGACAGGGCTACGAGCAGTACTTC. Its translation is CASSYGQGYEQYF. Drawing the rest from reference TRBV5-8 and TRBJ2-7, the complete variable domain is EAGVTQSPTHLIKTRGQQATLRCSPISGHTSVYWYQQALGLGLQFLLWYDEGEERNRGNFPPRFSGRQFPNYSSELNVNALELEDSALYLCASSYGQGYEQYFGPGTRLTVT.